The sequence of this T cell receptor (beta chain) was determined in a study of T-cell memory formation after mild COVID-19. Study results and caveats: The finding that pre-infection memory included some responding clones suggested that cross-reactive memory joined. Whereas later expanders leaned CD4+, clones contracting day 15 to 85 showed a balanced CD4/CD8 makeup.

This CDR3 spans 15 amino acids. In germline, CDR1 is SGHKS, CDR2 YYEKEE (reference sequence). Trimming pared 0 bases from V and 4 bases from J, leaving 13 bases between. Details on this clonotype: The antigen remains undetermined.

MiXCR, applied by TCRdb to the 5' RACE reads, yields one record per CDR3 protein. This sample has approximately 250,000 distinct CDR3 sequences, with roughly 16% found just once. The chain employs TRBV5-5 and TRBJ1-2; no firm D call. Material: PBMCs or a T cell subset sorted from them (not recorded which). The source is a man younger than 35 who had mild COVID-19 (a few samples of this study predate the infection). Cell type and time point are not known. The CDR3 nucleotides read TGTGCCAGCAGCTTGGTGGACGGAACATTCTATGGCTACACCTTC. Its translation is CASSLVDGTFYGYTF.